These 2 T cell receptor beta chains came from one sample sequenced in a study of post-analysis software for immune sequencing data. These TCRs' antigens remain unknown. Study outcomes and limitations: Compared with controls, patients had more of 4 to 6 TRBV segments, including TRBV5-6, TRBV5-1 and TRBV20-1.

Every TCR beta cDNA library bore unique molecular identifiers. TCRdb reprocessed the PCR reads via MiXCR and lists one record per CDR3 protein. The sample yields hundreds of thousands of distinct CDR3 sequences, around 64% seen once. Sequencing was carried out using blood. These receptors all come from a girl aged 2-10 years with multiple sclerosis.

This clonotype was seen a handful of times. The rearrangement links TRBV15 to TRBJ2-3; D is perhaps TRBD1 (6 bases). Germline CDR1 reads LNHNV; CDR2 reads YYDKDF (reference sequence). The CDR3 is 16 amino acids. V dropped 0 bases and J dropped 1 base, with 11 bases sitting between them. CDR3 protein: CATSRERTVRTDTQYF. The DNA of the CDR3 is TGTGCCACCAGCAGAGAAAGGACAGTCCGCACAGATACGCAGTATTTT.

This clonotype was counted only a few times. The J gene is TRBJ2-2, the V gene TRBV5-1; no clear D. V lost 0 bases, J lost 7 bases, and 16 bases lay in between. This CDR3 is built from 16 residues. Germline V gene data show CDR1 as SGHRS and CDR2 as YFSETQ. CDR3 nucleotide sequence: TGCGCCAGCAGCTTGGTTGGGGTCAACGCCCGCGGGGAGCTGTTTTTT. Its translation: CASSLVGVNARGELFF.